The rows below give T cell receptor beta chains drawn from one sample of a study of shared clonotypes between healthy human individuals. Produced via immunoSEQ multiplex PCR; TCRdb's table is partial and in-frame only. The table has some 2,000,000 clones, 95% seen once. Specimen: naive CD4+ T cells sorted from blood. The receptors derive from a man younger than 35 in good health. CDR3s include the opening cysteine and the closing phenylalanine or tryptophan. A D gene is named only where the DNA matches it firmly. Rows may omit the clone size; those that give it use once, few, many or a size class.

TRBV30,NA,NA,TRBJ1-6,CAWSGNRRDRVYSPLHF,TGTGCCTGGAGCGGTAACCGAAGGGATCGGGTATATTCACCCCTCCACTTT
TRBV5-6,NA,NA,TRBJ2-3,CASSLAEGGTDTQYF,TGTGCCAGCAGCTTGGCAGAGGGAGGCACAGATACGCAGTATTTT
TRBV5-1,NA,NA,TRBJ1-6,CASSLQTPGNSPLHF,TGCGCCAGCAGCTTGCAGACACCGGGGAATTCACCCCTCCACTTT
TRBV5-1,once,TRBD2,TRBJ2-1,CASSPGGTYNEQFF,TGCGCCAGCAGCCCCGGGGGGACCTACAATGAGCAGTTCTTC
TRBV6-6,once,TRBD2,TRBJ2-1,CASSRTSGLNNEQFF,TGTGCCAGCAGTCGGACTAGCGGGTTGAACAATGAGCAGTTCTTC
TRBV7-2,NA,NA,TRBJ1-2,CASSLEGTVGYGYTF,TGTGCCAGCAGCTTAGAGGGAACCGTAGGCTATGGCTACACCTTC
TRBV28,NA,TRBD1,TRBJ1-1,CASSSGTVTTEAFF,TGTGCCAGCAGTTCCGGGACAGTTACGACTGAAGCTTTCTTT
TRBV28,NA,NA,TRBJ1-6,CASSPRPSYNSPLHF,TGTGCCAGCAGCCCACGGCCCTCCTATAATTCACCCCTCCACTTT
TRBV7-6,NA,NA,TRBJ1-4,CASSLGIRTAQNEKLFF,TGTGCCAGCAGCTTAGGTATAAGGACAGCCCAAAATGAAAAACTGTTTTTT
TRBV11-3,NA,NA,TRBJ1-1,CASSLAGPNTEAFF,TGTGCCAGCAGCTTGGCAGGGCCGAACACTGAAGCTTTCTTT
TRBV5-1,NA,TRBD1,TRBJ2-7,CASHPGGTGGNEQYF,TGCGCCAGCCACCCGGGTGGGACAGGGGGCAACGAGCAGTACTTC
TRBV19,NA,TRBD1,TRBJ2-1,CATASPGGPYNEQFF,TGTGCCACCGCAAGTCCAGGGGGTCCATACAATGAGCAGTTCTTC
TRBV28,NA,NA,TRBJ2-7,CASSLTGNEQYF,TGTGCCAGCAGTTTAACAGGGAACGAGCAGTACTTC
TRBV6-5,NA,NA,TRBJ1-2,CASRRGLGYGYTF,TGTGCCAGCAGGCGGGGGCTGGGCTATGGCTACACCTTC
TRBV13,NA,NA,TRBJ2-7,CASPIQSYEQYF,TGTGCCAGCCCAATACAATCCTACGAGCAGTACTTC
TRBV29-1,once,TRBD1,TRBJ1-2,CSVRTGADYGYTF,TGCAGCGTGCGGACAGGGGCCGACTATGGCTACACCTTC
TRBV28,NA,NA,TRBJ1-5,CASRPPGPGGNQPQHF,TGTGCCAGCAGACCCCCCGGGCCGGGAGGCAATCAGCCCCAGCATTTT
TRBV28,NA,NA,TRBJ2-2,CASIVGGWTGELFF,TGTGCCAGCATCGTGGGGGGCTGGACCGGGGAGCTGTTTTTT
TRBV5-1,NA,NA,TRBJ1-1,CASSLVAGLASEAFF,TGCGCCAGCAGCTTGGTAGCGGGGTTAGCCTCTGAAGCTTTCTTT
TRBV5-4,NA,TRBD1,TRBJ1-1,CASSLYDRDDTEAFF,TGTGCCAGCAGCCTGTACGACAGGGACGACACTGAAGCTTTCTTT
TRBV10-3,NA,NA,TRBJ2-1,CAIIGNDNEQFF,TGTGCCATCATAGGTAACGACAATGAGCAGTTCTTC
TRBV5-8,NA,TRBD2,TRBJ2-5,CASSLGLAGVQETQYF,TGTGCCAGCAGCTTGGGGCTAGCGGGGGTCCAAGAGACCCAGTACTTC
TRBV5-1,NA,TRBD1,TRBJ1-1,CASSLQGTAEAFF,TGCGCCAGCAGCTTACAGGGGACGGCTGAAGCTTTCTTT
TRBV9,NA,TRBD2,TRBJ2-5,CASSVGWGSGGLETQYF,TGTGCCAGCAGCGTAGGTTGGGGTAGCGGGGGGTTAGAGACCCAGTACTTC
TRBV30,NA,TRBD1,TRBJ2-7,CAWSGSGTGEYEQYF,TGTGCCTGGAGTGGCTCCGGGACAGGGGAGTACGAGCAGTACTTC
TRBV20-1,NA,NA,TRBJ2-1,CSARFNEQFF,TGCAGTGCTAGATTCAATGAGCAGTTCTTC
TRBV9,NA,NA,TRBJ2-4,CASSVRAGLPDKNIQYF,TGTGCCAGCAGCGTGAGGGCGGGACTGCCCGACAAAAACATTCAGTACTTC
TRBV6-6,NA,NA,TRBJ2-3,CASSLKRGSPPDTQYF,TGTGCCAGCAGCCTGAAAAGGGGGAGCCCCCCAGATACGCAGTATTTT
TRBV6-1,NA,NA,TRBJ1-2,CASGRAPESYGYTF,TGTGCCAGCGGGAGGGCCCCCGAGAGCTATGGCTACACCTTC
TRBV11-2,NA,NA,TRBJ1-1,CASSLGTTGRDTEAFF,TGTGCCAGCAGCCTTGGGACGACCGGCAGAGACACTGAAGCTTTCTTT
TRBV9,NA,TRBD2,TRBJ2-7,CASSEGLAESYEQYF,TGTGCCAGCAGCGAAGGACTAGCGGAATCCTACGAGCAGTACTTC
TRBV18,NA,NA,TRBJ1-4,CASSPTGLNEKLFF,TGTGCCAGCTCACCCACAGGACTTAATGAAAAACTGTTTTTT
TRBV2,NA,NA,TRBJ2-2,CASSDDGRWVGRELFF,TGTGCCAGCAGTGACGACGGGCGATGGGTGGGTCGGGAGCTGTTTTTT
TRBV5-1,once,NA,TRBJ2-1,CASSSSRPDEQFF,TGCGCCAGCAGCTCGTCTCGTCCCGATGAGCAGTTCTTC
TRBV4-3,NA,NA,TRBJ2-4,CASSQDITGGAKNIQYF,TGCGCCAGCAGCCAAGATATCACAGGAGGAGCCAAAAACATTCAGTACTTC
TRBV6-6,NA,NA,TRBJ1-1,CATLRGQSNTEAFF,TGTGCCACATTACGGGGTCAGTCGAACACTGAAGCTTTCTTT
TRBV6-5,NA,TRBD1,TRBJ2-7,CASSYSRGTGGGEQYF,TGTGCCAGCAGTTACTCGAGAGGGACAGGGGGCGGCGAGCAGTACTTC
TRBV7-2,NA,NA,TRBJ2-5,CASSLQAGSETQYF,TGTGCCAGCAGCTTACAGGCAGGGTCGGAGACCCAGTACTTC
TRBV19,NA,TRBD1,TRBJ1-5,CASSTDRGSSHF,TGTGCCAGTAGTACGGACAGGGGTTCGTCGCATTTT
TRBV4-1,NA,NA,TRBJ1-1,CASSQPANVNTEAFF,TGCGCCAGCAGCCAGCCTGCTAATGTGAACACTGAAGCTTTCTTT
TRBV18,NA,TRBD1,TRBJ1-1,CASLTSRTGGNTEAFF,TGTGCCAGCTTAACTTCACGGACAGGGGGGAACACTGAAGCTTTCTTT
TRBV10-2,NA,TRBD2,TRBJ2-2,CASSLLAGANTGELFF,TGCGCCAGCAGTCTTCTAGCGGGGGCGAACACCGGGGAGCTGTTTTTT
TRBV7-2,NA,TRBD1,TRBJ1-6,CASTEWTGGNSPLHF,TGTGCCAGCACCGAGTGGACAGGGGGCAATTCACCCCTCCACTTT
TRBV28,NA,TRBD1,TRBJ1-2,CASSSATGWEANYGYTF,TGTGCCAGCAGTTCCGCGACAGGGTGGGAAGCTAACTATGGCTACACCTTC
TRBV29-1,NA,TRBD1,TRBJ1-1,CIPGQGALGREAFF,TGCATCCCAGGACAGGGGGCCTTGGGGAGGGAAGCTTTCTTT
TRBV9,NA,TRBD1,TRBJ1-4,CASSVDRGLLNEKLFF,TGTGCCAGCAGCGTGGACAGGGGACTCCTTAATGAAAAACTGTTTTTT
TRBV30,NA,NA,TRBJ2-3,CAWGNYLTDTQYF,TGTGCCTGGGGGAACTACCTCACAGATACGCAGTATTTT
TRBV2,once,TRBD2,TRBJ2-7,CASSESGGYYGQYF,TGTGCCAGCAGTGAAAGCGGGGGGTACTACGGGCAGTACTTC
TRBV4-1,NA,NA,TRBJ2-7,CASSQDFLVFYEQYF,TGCGCCAGCAGCCAAGATTTTCTCGTATTCTACGAGCAGTACTTC
TRBV10-3,NA,TRBD1,TRBJ2-7,CAISVGQAYEQYF,TGTGCCATCAGTGTTGGACAGGCCTACGAGCAGTACTTC